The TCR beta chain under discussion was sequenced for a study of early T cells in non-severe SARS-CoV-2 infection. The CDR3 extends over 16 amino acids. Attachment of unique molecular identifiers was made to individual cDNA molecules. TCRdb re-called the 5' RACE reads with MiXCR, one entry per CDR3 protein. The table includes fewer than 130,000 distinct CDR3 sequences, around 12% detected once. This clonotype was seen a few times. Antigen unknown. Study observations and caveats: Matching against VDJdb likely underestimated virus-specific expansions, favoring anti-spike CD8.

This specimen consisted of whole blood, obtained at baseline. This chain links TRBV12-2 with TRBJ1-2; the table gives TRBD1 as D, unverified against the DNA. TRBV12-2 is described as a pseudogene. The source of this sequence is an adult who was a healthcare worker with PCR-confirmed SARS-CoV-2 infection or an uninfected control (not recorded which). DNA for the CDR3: TGTGCAAGTCGCTTAGCGCGAGAGGGGAGAAACTATGGCTACACCTTC. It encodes CASRLAREGRNYGYTF.